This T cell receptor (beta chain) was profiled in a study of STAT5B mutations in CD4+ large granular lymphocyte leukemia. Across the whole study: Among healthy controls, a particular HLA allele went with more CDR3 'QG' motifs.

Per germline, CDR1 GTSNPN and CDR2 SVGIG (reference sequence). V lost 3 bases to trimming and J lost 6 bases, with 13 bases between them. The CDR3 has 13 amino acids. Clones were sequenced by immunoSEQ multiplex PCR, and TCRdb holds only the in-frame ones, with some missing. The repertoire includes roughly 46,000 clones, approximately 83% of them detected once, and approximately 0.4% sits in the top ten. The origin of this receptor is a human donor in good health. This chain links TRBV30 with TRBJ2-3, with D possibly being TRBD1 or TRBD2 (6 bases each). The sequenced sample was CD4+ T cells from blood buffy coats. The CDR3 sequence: CAWSEGGGDTQYF. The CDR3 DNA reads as TGTGCCTGGAGCGAGGGGGGCGGCGATACGCAGTATTTT.